The 27 T cell receptor beta chains given below trace back to one sample, sequenced in a study of blood T cell repertoires in COVID-19. Clones were read by immunoSEQ multiplex PCR, and TCRdb kept only the in-frame ones, dropping some. The sample has 200,000 to 300,000 clones, around 89% seen once. Specimen: PBMCs or T cells enriched from blood (not recorded which). The receptors stem from a man aged 50-60 years who had been exposed to COVID-19.

V usage is TRBV4-2 and J usage is TRBJ2-3, with D perhaps TRBD1 (6 bases). The germline V gene encodes CDR1 LGHNA and CDR2 YNFKEQ. The CDR3 length is 15 residues. The V end was cut by 1 base, the J end by 0 bases, with 8 bases between. The chain's CDR3 is CASSQGGRSTDTQYF. CDR3 nucleotides: TGTGCCAGCAGCCAAGGGGGGCGAAGCACAGATACGCAGTATTTT.

The V and J genes are TRBV11-2 and TRBJ2-7, with TRBD2 matching over 7 bases. The germline V gene has CDR1 SGHAT and CDR2 FQNNGV. The CDR3 is 15 amino acids. Trimming at V came to 3 bases and at J to 3 bases, leaving 8 bases not matched to a gene. The CDR3 nucleotides read TGTGCCAGCAGCTTGGGGAGGGCGGGGATCTACGAGCAGTACTTC. It translates to CASSLGRAGIYEQYF.

This clone was seen a handful of times. This sequence joins TRBV7-3 and TRBJ2-2; D not resolved. The CDR3 has 17 amino acids. Germline V gives CDR1 SGHTA, CDR2 FQGTGA. V shed 0 bases and J shed 0 bases, with 11 bases lying between them. The CDR3 region is CASSLTSAVANTGELFF. CDR3 DNA sequence: TGTGCCAGCAGCTTAACGTCCGCGGTCGCGAACACCGGGGAGCTGTTTTTT. The full variable domain, completed using reference TRBV7-3 and TRBJ2-2, is GAGVSQTPSNKVTEKGKYVELRCDPISGHTALYWYRQSLGQGPEFLIYFQGTGAADDSGLPNDRFFAVRPEGSVSTLKIQRTERGDSAVYLCASSLTSAVANTGELFFGEGSRLTVL.

This chain joins TRBV5-1 and TRBJ1-1, with 8 bases aligning to TRBD1. The CDR3 runs 15 residues. The V gene's germline CDR1 is SGHRS and CDR2 YFSETQ. The trim removed 0 bases at V and 3 bases at J, leaving 4 bases unmatched. CDR3 DNA: TGCGCCAGCAGCTTGGACGGACAGGGTGACACTGAAGCTTTCTTT. Encoded protein: CASSLDGQGDTEAFF. Filled out from reference TRBV5-1 and TRBJ1-1, the complete variable domain reads KAGVTQTPRYLIKTRGQQVTLSCSPISGHRSVSWYQQTPGQGLQFLFEYFSETQRNKGNFPGRFSGRQFSNSRSEMNVSTLELGDSALYLCASSLDGQGDTEAFFGQGTRLTVV.

Turning to this clone: A junction boundary mismatches the germline segment, possibly from a read error. The chain has TRBV6-6 and TRBJ1-5, with TRBD1 identical over 8 bases. The germline CDR1 and CDR2 sequences are MNHNY and SVGAGI (reference sequence). The CDR3 spans 15 residues. CDR3 coding DNA: TGTGCCAGCAGCCCCAGGGGGCTAAACAATCAGCCCCGGCATTTT. Its translation is CASSPRGLNNQPRHF.

The rearrangement links TRBV24-1 to TRBJ2-2, with TRBD2 identical over 7 bases. The CDR3 has 16 residues. The ends lost 2 bases at V and 3 bases at J; junction bases unmatched: 5. Germline lookup yields CDR1 KGHDR and CDR2 SFDVKD. CDR3 nucleotide sequence: TGTGCCACCAGTGATTCAGAGGGAGGGCACACCGGGGAGCTGTTTTTT. The encoded protein is CATSDSEGGHTGELFF.

V usage is TRBV27 and J usage is TRBJ2-7; D may be TRBD1 (6 bases). CDR1 is MNHEY and CDR2 is SMNVEV in the germline V gene (reference sequence). V lost 6 bases and J 3 bases, leaving 21 bases between the germline ends. This CDR3 comprises 16 residues. CDR3 nucleotides: TGTGCCAGCAGCGACGGACAGCCTATACTTGGCTACGAGCAGTACGTC. Its protein is CASSDGQPILGYEQYV.

The V call is TRBV7-2, the J call TRBJ1-2; D is perhaps TRBD1 (6 bases). The CDR3 runs to 14 residues. Trimming left V 1 base short and J 3 bases short, with 9 bases between. The germline gives CDR1 SGHTA, CDR2 FQGNSA. The CDR3 coding sequence is TGTGCCAGCAGCTTAGTTCGACAGGACTATGGCTACACCTTC. Amino acids: CASSLVRQDYGYTF. Full variable domain (missing parts from reference TRBV7-2 and TRBJ1-2): GAGVSQSPSNKVTEKGKDVELRCDPISGHTALYWYRQSLGQGLEFLIYFQGNSAPDKSGLPSDRFSAERTGGSVSTLTIQRTQQEDSAVYLCASSLVRQDYGYTFGSGTRLTVV.

This chain links TRBV24-1 with TRBJ1-1, with a tentative D call TRBD1 (5 bases). V was pared by 7 bases and J by 2 bases, with 13 bases between. This CDR3 has 14 amino acids. From germline, CDR1 is KGHDR and CDR2 SFDVKD. The CDR3 is CATRGPGPNTEAFF. For the CDR3, the DNA is TGTGCCACCAGAGGTCCAGGGCCAAACACTGAAGCTTTCTTT.

J is TRBJ2-5 and V is TRBV28; 11 nucleotides agree with TRBD2. The CDR3 extends over 12 amino acids. With V trimmed by 6 bases and J by 13 bases, 7 bases remained unmatched. Germline lookup yields CDR1 MDHEN and CDR2 SYDVKM. The CDR3, as DNA: TGTGCCAGCAGCCGTAGCGGGAGGGCCAGGTACTTC. This sequence encodes CASSRSGRARYF.

V is TRBV5-1 and J is TRBJ2-5; 12 bases are shared with TRBD2. After removal of 3 bases from V and 2 bases from J, the junction contained 2 bases not matched to a gene. The CDR3 loop spans 15 amino acids. The germline CDR1 and CDR2 sequences are SGHRS and YFSETQ. CDR3 DNA sequence: TGCGCCAGCAGCTCCCTAGCGGGGGGGCAAGAGACCCAGTACTTC. Translated, it gives CASSSLAGGQETQYF.

This clone was seen more than once but under ten times. The chain combines TRBV27 with TRBJ1-2, with D possibly TRBD1 on 6 matching bases. CDR1 is MNHEY, CDR2 SMNVEV, per germline (reference sequence). The CDR3 consists of 15 residues. Trimming took off 1 base at V and 1 base at J, with 10 bases between the two ends. Here the CDR3 DNA reads TGTGCCAGCAGTTTATGGGGGCAGGGTAACTATGGCTACACCTTC. This encodes CASSLWGQGNYGYTF.

J is TRBJ2-5 and V is TRBV4-2; no reliable D call. This CDR3 spans 13 amino acids. With 5 bases removed from V and 0 bases from J, the gap between germline ends came to 7 bases. Germline V gives CDR1 LGHNA, CDR2 YNFKEQ. The CDR3 sequence is CASSVRYQETQYF. CDR3 nucleotide sequence: TGTGCCAGCAGCGTCAGGTACCAAGAGACCCAGTACTTC.

V and J are TRBV5-1 and TRBJ1-2; tentative D call: TRBD1 (6 bases). This CDR3 spans 13 amino acids. V was clipped by 4 bases and J by 6 bases, with 13 bases between them. CDR1 is SGHRS and CDR2 is YFSETQ in the germline V gene. The CDR3: CASSEGGYDGYTF. CDR3 nucleotides: TGCGCCAGCAGCGAAGGGGGATACGATGGCTACACCTTC.

This chain uses TRBV5-1 with TRBJ2-7; D not certain. V lost 4 bases and J lost 1, with 18 bases in between. The CDR3 consists of 16 residues. In germline, CDR1 is SGHRS, CDR2 YFSETQ. The CDR3, as DNA: TGCGCCAGCAGCCCCTCCGGGTCCCTCACTTCCTACGAGCAGTACTTC. Translation: CASSPSGSLTSYEQYF. The full variable domain, completed using reference TRBV5-1 and TRBJ2-7, is KAGVTQTPRYLIKTRGQQVTLSCSPISGHRSVSWYQQTPGQGLQFLFEYFSETQRNKGNFPGRFSGRQFSNSRSEMNVSTLELGDSALYLCASSPSGSLTSYEQYFGPGTRLTVT.

The genes are TRBV5-5 and TRBJ1-5; perhaps TRBD1 as D (5 bases). Trimming pared 1 base from V and 4 bases from J, leaving 9 bases between. The length of the CDR3 is 14 residues. Germline V gives CDR1 SGHKS, CDR2 YYEKEE (reference sequence). In DNA, the CDR3 is TGTGCCAGCAGCTTGATGACAGCTAATCAGCCCCAGCATTTT. It encodes CASSLMTANQPQHF.

The V call is TRBV30, the J call TRBJ1-1; D may be TRBD1 (5 bases). The V end was cut by 0 bases, the J end by 5 bases, with 13 bases between. Per the germline V gene, CDR1 is GTSNPN and CDR2 is SVGIG (reference sequence). The CDR3 extends over 14 amino acids. The CDR3 nucleotides are TGTGCCTGGAGTGTAACAGGCCGGTGGACTGAAGCTTTCTTT. As protein: CAWSVTGRWTEAFF. The full variable domain, with the rest looked up from reference TRBV30 and TRBJ1-1, is SQTIHQWPATLVQPVGSPLSLECTVEGTSNPNLYWYRQAAGRGLQLLFYSVGIGQISSEVPQNLSASRPQDRQFILSSKKLLLSDSGFYLCAWSVTGRWTEAFFGQGTRLTVV.

V is TRBV11-3 and J is TRBJ1-1; D may be TRBD1 (5 bases). CDR3 length: 13 residues. V gave up 4 bases and J gave up 4 bases, with 10 bases separating them. In germline, CDR1 is SGHNT, CDR2 YENEEA. The CDR3 region is CASSWFRGTEAFF. CDR3 sequence (DNA): TGTGCCAGCAGCTGGTTTAGGGGCACTGAAGCTTTCTTT.

The chain combines TRBV6-5 with TRBJ1-2; 10 nucleotides line up with TRBD1. Unmatched junction bases numbered 9, after V lost 4 bases and J lost 7 bases. CDR1 MNHEY and CDR2 SVGAGI come from the germline V gene. There are 15 residues in the CDR3. CDR3: CASSWNDRGRTGYTF. In DNA form, the CDR3 reads TGTGCCAGCAGTTGGAATGACAGGGGGCGCACTGGCTACACCTTC.

This chain joins TRBV18 and TRBJ1-6; D remains ambiguous. Per germline, CDR1 KGHSH and CDR2 LQKENI. The V end lost 6 bases, the J end lost 7 bases, and 13 bases lay between the germline ends. The CDR3 loop spans 14 amino acids. The CDR3 loop reads CASSPTDKNSPLHF. DNA for the CDR3: TGTGCCAGCTCCCCGACCGACAAAAATTCACCCCTCCACTTT.

A single count supports this clone. The chain has TRBV4-1 and TRBJ2-3; TRBD2 agrees at 11 bases. Germline-derived CDR1 and CDR2 are MGHRA and YSYEKL. The CDR3 has 20 amino acids. The junction had 12 bases not matched to a gene; V was cut back by 1 base and J by 0 bases. CDR3 nucleotide sequence: TGCGCCAGCAGCCAAGCTATACTAGCGGGGGATTCCCTTAGCACAGATACGCAGTATTTT. Translating gives CASSQAILAGDSLSTDTQYF.

On this clone itself: Other DNA sequences in the sample encode the same CDR3. The rearrangement uses TRBV13 and TRBJ2-7, with 9 bases matching TRBD2. Trimming removed 0 bases from V and 0 bases from J; junction bases left unmatched: 6. This CDR3 has 17 residues. CDR1 is PRHDT and CDR2 is FYEKMQ in the germline V gene (reference sequence). As DNA, the CDR3 is TGTGCCAGCAGCTTAGGCGGGCGGGGGGGGAGCTCCTACGAGCAGTACTTC. Its translation: CASSLGGRGGSSYEQYF.

V and J are TRBV29-1 and TRBJ2-2, with TRBD1 identical over 10 bases. Germline CDR1 is SQVTM and CDR2 is ANQGSEA. The CDR3 extends over 14 amino acids. The V gene end was trimmed by 6 bases and the J gene end by 6 bases; junction bases not matched to a gene: 7. CDR3 coding DNA: TGCAGCGTCAACTCGGGACAGGGGCCCGGGGAGCTGTTTTTT. Its protein product is CSVNSGQGPGELFF.

This chain links TRBV6-5 with TRBJ1-5; TRBD1 matches at 7 bases. Trimming removed 6 bases from V and 6 bases from J; junction bases left unmatched: 11. Germline V gene sequence: CDR1 MNHEY, CDR2 SVGAGI. CDR3 length: 15 amino acids. The CDR3 loop is CASRLQGQGGQPQHF. The CDR3 nucleotides read TGTGCCAGCAGACTTCAAGGGCAGGGGGGTCAGCCCCAGCATTTT.

This chain connects TRBV5-1 to TRBJ1-5; 8 bases agree with TRBD1. The CDR3 is 14 residues long. V was clipped by 3 bases and J by 7 bases; unmatched bases: 6. Germline CDR1 SGHRS, CDR2 YFSETQ. The CDR3 nucleotides are TGCGCCAGCAGCTACGACAGGGGAGGGCAGCCCCAGCATTTT. Amino acids: CASSYDRGGQPQHF.

This rearrangement joins TRBV3-1 (or the pseudogene TRBV3-2) to TRBJ1-2; 7 bases line up with TRBD1. This CDR3 is built from 14 residues. The ends lost 1 base at V and 8 bases at J; junction bases unmatched: 7. The germline V gene encodes CDR1 LGHDT and CDR2 YNNKEL (reference sequence). Here the CDR3 reads CASSQADRVWGYTF. The DNA for the CDR3 is TGTGCCAGCAGCCAAGCCGACAGGGTTTGGGGCTACACCTTC.

CDR3 in DNA: TGTGCCAGCAGCCGGTCCGAGGCTGCAGGGAAAGTAGGCTACACCTTC. As protein: CASSRSEAAGKVGYTF. V and J are TRBV3-1 (or the pseudogene TRBV3-2) and TRBJ1-2, with TRBD1 as a possible D gene (5 bases). There are 16 residues in the CDR3. The germline CDR1 and CDR2 sequences are LGHDT and YNNKEL (reference sequence). V was clipped by 4 bases and J by 8 bases, with 23 bases between them.